These 23 T cell receptor beta chains came from one sample sequenced in a study of T cell repertoires in cytomegalovirus infection. From the reads, TCRdb called clonotypes with MiXCR, one entry per CDR3 protein. The sample has approximately 730,000 distinct CDR3 sequences, around a third seen once. Which antigens these TCRs recognize remains unknown. The source material was cultured PBMCs, sampled from culture after CMV antigen stimulation. The receptors here all came from a human donor in good health (CMV status not recorded). Some clones in this sample may be carry-over from other donors' samples.

The chain carries TRBV14 and TRBJ2-5, with D hard to call. Germline lookup yields CDR1 SGHDN and CDR2 FVKESK. V lost 0 bases and J 1 base, leaving 12 bases between the germline ends. This CDR3 comprises 16 residues. CDR3 loop: CASSQDFPFLQETQYF. In nucleotides, the CDR3 is TGTGCCAGCAGCCAAGACTTTCCCTTCCTCCAAGAGACCCAGTACTTC.

V is TRBV18 and J is TRBJ1-5; D remains ambiguous. V was trimmed by 2 bases and J by 4 bases, leaving 6 bases between them. Germline CDR1 reads KGHSH; CDR2 reads LQKENI. The CDR3 length is 13 residues. This CDR3 reads CASSPSTNQPQHF. The CDR3 region has the DNA TGTGCCAGCTCACCATCAACAAATCAGCCCCAGCATTTT.

V usage is TRBV12-5 and J usage is TRBJ2-1; D is possibly TRBD2 (6 bases). The CDR3 runs to 15 residues. Looked up from germline, CDR1 is LGHNT and CDR2 is FRNRAP. Trimming removed 2 bases at V and 7 bases at J, with 15 bases between. The CDR3 region is CASGLPRLGGNEQFF. CDR3 in DNA: TGTGCTAGTGGTTTGCCGCGACTAGGAGGGAATGAGCAGTTCTTC.

This clonotype was recorded at least ten times. This chain connects TRBV7-2 to TRBJ1-5, with 7 bases fitting TRBD1. Germline lookup yields CDR1 SGHTA and CDR2 FQGNSA. J was trimmed by 3 bases and V by 8 bases; bases with no gene match: 4. This CDR3 region has 13 residues. The DNA for the CDR3 is TGTGCCAGCCGACAGGGCATCAATCAGCCCCAGCATTTT. Translated, it gives CASRQGINQPQHF. The full variable domain, completed using reference TRBV7-2 and TRBJ1-5, is GAGVSQSPSNKVTEKGKDVELRCDPISGHTALYWYRQSLGQGLEFLIYFQGNSAPDKSGLPSDRFSAERTGGSVSTLTIQRTQQEDSAVYLCASRQGINQPQHFGDGTRLSIL.

A single count supports this clonotype. The rearrangement links TRBV15 to TRBJ2-3; tentatively, D is TRBD2 (6 bases). Trimming shortened V by 3 bases and J by 2 bases, and 12 bases separated the two germline ends. Germline-derived CDR1 and CDR2 are LNHNV and YYDKDF (reference sequence). The CDR3 has 15 amino acids. CDR3 coding DNA: TGTGCCACCAGCAGGGACGGGAGCCTCACAGATACGCAGTATTTT. This gives the protein CATSRDGSLTDTQYF.

Written as DNA, the CDR3 is TGTGCCAGCAGCGTCGGGACTAGCGGAGGGCGATCCTACGAGCAGTACTTC. This codes for CASSVGTSGGRSYEQYF. The chain recombines TRBV7-8 with TRBJ2-7; 11 positions agree with TRBD2. CDR1 SGHVS and CDR2 FQNEAQ come from the germline V gene. This CDR3 has 17 residues. The V segment lost 5 bases and the J segment 1 base; nucleotides outside the gene matches: 10. The full variable domain, with the rest looked up from reference TRBV7-8 and TRBJ2-7, is GAGVSQSPRYKVAKRGQDVALRCDPISGHVSLFWYQQALGQGPEFLTYFQNEAQLDKSGLPSDRFFAERPEGSVSTLKIQRTQQEDSAVYLCASSVGTSGGRSYEQYFGPGTRLTVT.

This clonotype was counted between two and nine times. The CDR3 region has the DNA TGTGCCAGCAGTTTACGGCTGGGTTTTGCCCAGAGCCTCGAAGCTTTCTTT. This codes for CASSLRLGFAQSLEAFF. V usage is TRBV28 and J usage is TRBJ1-1; the D is unclear. This CDR3 is built from 17 residues. Germline CDR1 reads MDHEN; CDR2 reads SYDVKM. V gave up 2 bases and J gave up 8 bases, with 24 bases separating them.

J is TRBJ2-3 and V is TRBV6-1, with 8 bases that match TRBD2. Germline-derived CDR1 and CDR2 are MNHNS and SASEGT. This CDR3 has 15 amino acids. V lost 6 bases and J lost 1; bases outside the gene matches: 6. For the CDR3, the DNA is TGTGCCAGCAGGAGCGGGGGTGCTGGCACAGATACGCAGTATTTT. Translated: CASRSGGAGTDTQYF.

In its sample, this clonotype was seen a few times. V gene TRBV6-2 or TRBV6-3 combines with J gene TRBJ2-1; perhaps TRBD1 as D (5 bases). Germline CDR1 and CDR2: MNHEY and SVGEGT. The CDR3 covers 16 residues. V gave up 4 bases and J gave up 3 bases, with 16 bases separating them. The CDR3 loop is CASSFRVGESYNEQFF. CDR3 nucleotides: TGTGCCAGCAGTTTCAGGGTAGGGGAAAGCTACAATGAGCAGTTCTTC.

This clonotype was picked up many times. This chain joins TRBV7-8 and TRBJ1-3, with D uncertain. V gave up 2 bases and J gave up 0 bases, with 5 bases separating them. The CDR3 loop spans 14 amino acids. Germline CDR1 is SGHVS and CDR2 is FQNEAQ. The CDR3 nucleotides read TGTGCCAGCAGCTTACCGAGCTCTGGAAACACCATATATTTT. It specifies CASSLPSSGNTIYF.

The chain has TRBV25-1 and TRBJ1-1; TRBD1 might be the D (6 bases). CDR1 is MGHDK and CDR2 is SYGVNS in the germline V gene. The CDR3 covers 15 residues. With 3 bases removed from V and 4 bases from J, the gap between germline ends came to 15 bases. The CDR3 DNA sequence: TGTGCCAGCAGTGAGGGATTCGGCAGGGGCACTGAAGCTTTCTTT. Protein sequence: CASSEGFGRGTEAFF.

This sequence joins TRBV5-4 and TRBJ1-1; 7 bases fit TRBD1. V dropped 6 bases and J dropped 5; count of bases not matched to a gene: 10. Germline-derived CDR1 and CDR2 are SGHNT and YYREEE (reference sequence). The CDR3 totals 14 residues. This CDR3 reads CASTVNRGRTEAFF. CDR3 sequence (DNA): TGTGCCAGCACCGTAAACAGGGGTCGGACTGAAGCTTTCTTT. Complete variable domain (other parts from reference TRBV5-4 and TRBJ1-1): ETGVTQSPTHLIKTRGQQVTLRCSSQSGHNTVSWYQQALGQGPQFIFQYYREEENGRGNFPPRFSGLQFPNYSSELNVNALELDDSALYLCASTVNRGRTEAFFGQGTRLTVV.

The chain has TRBV7-2 and TRBJ2-7; TRBD1 matches at 7 bases. The germline gives CDR1 SGHTA, CDR2 FQGNSA. Unmatched junction bases numbered 10, after V lost 6 bases and J lost 2 bases. The CDR3 sequence is 15 residues long. The CDR3 is CASSRAGTATYEQYF. DNA for the CDR3: TGTGCCAGCAGTCGAGCCGGGACAGCAACCTACGAGCAGTACTTC.

This CDR3 reads CASSPLVGEPTNEKLFF. The CDR3 DNA is TGTGCCAGCAGCCCCTTAGTGGGGGAGCCAACTAATGAAAAACTGTTTTTT. The rearrangement links TRBV7-2 to TRBJ1-4; a possible D gene is TRBD1 (5 bases). This CDR3 spans 17 amino acids. V was trimmed by 5 bases and J by 0 bases, leaving 16 bases between them. Germline CDR1 is SGHTA and CDR2 is FQGNSA.

This sequence joins TRBV4-1 and TRBJ2-1; D possibly corresponds to TRBD2 (6 bases). V was shortened by 0 bases and J by 4 bases, with 13 bases between the two germline ends. Germline V CDR1 and CDR2: MGHRA, YSYEKL. CDR3 length: 16 residues. CDR3 coding DNA: TGCGCCAGCAGCCAAGATCTACGGGGGACTTACAATGAGCAGTTCTTC. It is translated as CASSQDLRGTYNEQFF.

CDR3 nucleotides: TGCGCCAGAACGGTCTCTGAAGCTTTCTTT. Translation gives CARTVSEAFF. The genes are TRBV23-1 and TRBJ1-1; D is ambiguous. TRBV23-1 is identified as an open reading frame with a role that is uncertain. V was cut by 9 bases and J by 6 bases, with 8 bases left in between. This CDR3 is 10 amino acids long.

This clonotype was found many times. The chain links TRBV7-6 to TRBJ2-1; TRBD2 agrees at 13 bases. From germline, CDR1 is SGHVS and CDR2 FNYEAQ. The V segment lost 5 bases and the J segment 6 bases; nucleotides outside the gene matches: 4. The CDR3 runs to 15 residues. The CDR3 sequence is CASSRTSGRFNEQFF. DNA for the CDR3: TGTGCCAGCAGCCGGACTAGCGGGAGATTCAATGAGCAGTTCTTC.

The chain combines TRBV9 with TRBJ2-3; 10 bases are a match to TRBD1. V dropped 0 bases and J dropped 1; count of bases not matched to a gene: 2. The CDR3 has 16 amino acids. CDR1 and CDR2 (germline): SGDLS, YYNGEE. CDR3 region: CASSVGGTGGTDTQYF. As DNA, the CDR3 is TGTGCCAGCAGCGTAGGCGGGACAGGGGGCACAGATACGCAGTATTTT.

The genes are TRBV6-2 or TRBV6-3 and TRBJ2-3; D uncertain. CDR1 MNHEY and CDR2 SVGEGT come from the germline V gene. The CDR3 runs to 11 residues. Trimming took off 5 bases at V and 6 bases at J, with 6 bases between the two ends. This CDR3 reads CASSARDTQYF. The CDR3 bases are TGTGCCAGCAGTGCGAGGGATACGCAGTATTTT.

The chain recombines TRBV2 with TRBJ2-1; D might be TRBD1 (6 bases). This CDR3 has 14 residues. V gave up 4 bases and J gave up 15 bases, with 22 bases separating them. CDR1 SNHLY and CDR2 FYNNEI come from the germline V gene. The CDR3 here is CASSVTVRAGTWFF. The CDR3, as DNA: TGTGCCAGCAGTGTCACTGTGAGGGCCGGGACATGGTTCTTC.

V gene TRBV12-3 or TRBV12-4 combines with J gene TRBJ1-1, with 8 bases matching TRBD1. V shed 6 bases, J shed 11 bases, and the junction held 14 bases outside the gene matches. This CDR3 is 14 amino acids long. CDR3 amino acids: CASSYTGGLLRAFF. CDR3 nucleotide sequence: TGTGCCAGCAGCTATACAGGGGGGCTCTTGAGGGCTTTCTTT.

V gene TRBV11-3 combines with J gene TRBJ2-3; 11 nucleotides align to TRBD2. The CDR3 extends over 19 amino acids. V gave up 3 bases and J gave up 6 bases; unmatched junction bases: 17. Germline CDR1 is SGHNT and CDR2 is YENEEA. DNA for the CDR3: TGTGCCAGCAGCTTTTCCCTCACTAGCGGGAGCCCCCAAGTTGATACGCAGTATTTT. Translating gives CASSFSLTSGSPQVDTQYF.

The V call is TRBV19, the J call TRBJ1-6; weak D call: TRBD1 (5 bases). The germline V and J ends were trimmed by 7 bases and 8 bases, with 12 bases remaining between them. The CDR3 has 13 residues. Germline assignment: CDR1 LNHDA and CDR2 SQIVND (reference sequence). The CDR3 nucleotides are TGTGCCAGTAACCCGGGGCTTGATTCACCCCTCCACTTT. Translation: CASNPGLDSPLHF.